The present entry profiles one T cell receptor beta chain with its context. What it binds is unknown. J gave up 1 base and V 1 base, and 3 bases lay outside the gene matches. The V gene's germline CDR1 is KGHSH and CDR2 LQKENI. The CDR3 has 16 residues. The data were taken from a study of OX40 agonist ivuxolimab in advanced cancers. Study-wide findings and caveats: Among the lowest levels of clonal expansion were found in partial responders at 0.1-3.0 mg/kg.

Generated by immunoSEQ multiplex PCR, the TCRdb table keeps only in-frame clones and is missing some. This table holds just over 80,000 clones, roughly 84% found once. Blood specimens came from baseline, cycle 4 day 1, and cycle 7 day 1. Sequenced here: CD4+ or CD8+ T cells sorted from blood, sampled in a trial of the OX40 agonist ivuxolimab. The source of this sequence is an adult with an advanced solid tumor such as melanoma, head and neck, liver or kidney cancer. The gene calls are TRBV18 and TRBJ1-3, with TRBD1 matching over 8 bases. The CDR3 bases are TGTGCCAGCTCACCACTGGACAGGGTTTCTGGAAACACCATATATTTT. Its translation: CASSPLDRVSGNTIYF.